Sequencing of this TCR beta chain was carried out in a study of OX40 agonist ivuxolimab in advanced cancers. Findings and caveats of the study: Low normalized T-cell clonal expansion also characterized some of the nonresponders.

About this clone: Its antigen is unknown.

The table came from immunoSEQ multiplex PCR; TCRdb's copy has only in-frame clones and leaves some out. This table holds more than 85,000 clones, roughly nine tenths found once. V lost 5 bases to trimming and J lost 4 bases, with 9 bases between them. The CDR3 spans 13 residues. CDR1 is SGHTA and CDR2 is FQGNSA in the germline V gene. Sequenced material: CD4+ or CD8+ T cells sorted from blood, taken in a trial of the OX40 agonist ivuxolimab. The clonotype comes from an adult with an advanced solid tumor such as melanoma, head and neck, liver or kidney cancer. This chain links TRBV7-2 with TRBJ1-5; D remains ambiguous. This CDR3 is CASSGQANQPQHF. The CDR3 DNA sequence: TGTGCCAGCAGCGGGCAGGCTAATCAGCCCCAGCATTTT.